A selection of T cell receptor beta chains follows, all from one sample in a study of cytomegalovirus exposure and HLA in healthy donors. Produced via immunoSEQ multiplex PCR; TCRdb's table is partial and in-frame only. The data hold approximately 75,000 clones, with under 85% observed a single time. The sample taken for sequencing was PBMCs. These receptor sequences come from a woman in her fifties or sixties in good health and CMV-seropositive. The CDR3 runs from the conserved cysteine through the conserved F or W. The order of the fields is D gene, V gene, CDR3 protein. A D gene is named only where the DNA matches it firmly.

D gene: TRBD1
V gene: TRBV19
CDR3 protein: CASRVGRGLENTEAFF

D gene: -
V gene: TRBV2
CDR3 protein: CASSVLTGDYEQYF

D gene: -
V gene: TRBV30
CDR3 protein: CAWRSGSHSYNEQFF

D gene: -
V gene: TRBV6-1
CDR3 protein: CASKAGTTEAFF

D gene: -
V gene: TRBV19
CDR3 protein: CASSIQVNTEAFF

D gene: TRBD2
V gene: TRBV19
CDR3 protein: CASSMGTSGRAGGRMIF

D gene: -
V gene: TRBV6-6
CDR3 protein: CASRRGGTNSGNTIYF

D gene: TRBD1
V gene: TRBV5-1
CDR3 protein: CASSRDRVTDTQYF

D gene: -
V gene: TRBV9
CDR3 protein: CASSVAIGGRNTEAFF

D gene: -
V gene: TRBV7-9
CDR3 protein: CASSLESAWENEQFF

D gene: TRBD2
V gene: TRBV30
CDR3 protein: CAWSVWSSGRGEQFF

D gene: TRBD1
V gene: TRBV5-4
CDR3 protein: CASSPGQESYEQYF

D gene: -
V gene: TRBV7-3
CDR3 protein: CASSGRGWTDTQYF

D gene: -
V gene: TRBV30
CDR3 protein: CAWSAHPQGNTEAFF

D gene: -
V gene: TRBV19
CDR3 protein: CASSNGGDTQYF

D gene: -
V gene: TRBV2
CDR3 protein: CASTLRAEGEQFF

D gene: -
V gene: TRBV5-4
CDR3 protein: CAIRRDGRDTEAFF

D gene: -
V gene: TRBV30
CDR3 protein: CAWRRGKGHEQFF

D gene: -
V gene: TRBV18
CDR3 protein: CASSPEVSNQPQHF

D gene: TRBD1
V gene: TRBV19
CDR3 protein: CASSLQGTGNQPQHF

D gene: -
V gene: TRBV28
CDR3 protein: CASRSQAQETQYF

D gene: TRBD1
V gene: TRBV5-1
CDR3 protein: CASSPDRSGYTF

D gene: -
V gene: TRBV19
CDR3 protein: CASSPGLYFNEKLFF

D gene: TRBD1
V gene: TRBV13
CDR3 protein: CASSGRTGRNTEAFF

D gene: -
V gene: TRBV30
CDR3 protein: CAWGGLQAFPSPDGYTF

D gene: TRBD2
V gene: TRBV5-1
CDR3 protein: CASRERGGPDTQYF

D gene: TRBD2
V gene: TRBV5-1
CDR3 protein: CASSSGTSGSSYEQYF

D gene: TRBD1
V gene: TRBV5-1
CDR3 protein: CASSSGQGTDTQYF

D gene: -
V gene: TRBV19
CDR3 protein: CASTPYGVATGELFF

D gene: TRBD2
V gene: TRBV11-1
CDR3 protein: CASSLSSSGGLAYEQYF

D gene: TRBD1
V gene: TRBV27
CDR3 protein: CASSSQGARGNQPQHF

D gene: -
V gene: TRBV28
CDR3 protein: CASSFYSYGYTF

D gene: TRBD1
V gene: TRBV18
CDR3 protein: CASSRMTGAGGNTIYF

D gene: TRBD2
V gene: TRBV10-3
CDR3 protein: CAIRGTSSNTGELFF

D gene: TRBD2
V gene: TRBV7-7
CDR3 protein: CASSPPGLAGSGELFF

D gene: TRBD1
V gene: TRBV7-9
CDR3 protein: CASSTTTGAGNTIYF

D gene: -
V gene: TRBV5-1
CDR3 protein: CASSLSGSRGETQYF

D gene: -
V gene: TRBV5-4
CDR3 protein: CASRRDFYTEAFF

D gene: -
V gene: TRBV29-1
CDR3 protein: CSVGDTSSYELYF

D gene: TRBD1
V gene: TRBV5-1
CDR3 protein: CASSSDRGYSPLHF

D gene: TRBD1
V gene: TRBV7-2
CDR3 protein: CASSQTGGRGYTF

D gene: TRBD2
V gene: TRBV6-1
CDR3 protein: CASSEGWAGEDEQYF

D gene: -
V gene: TRBV11-3
CDR3 protein: CASSSSALFDRAQYF

D gene: -
V gene: TRBV28
CDR3 protein: CASSLWKQVQAF

D gene: -
V gene: TRBV7-3
CDR3 protein: CASSVVEGNNEQFF

D gene: TRBD2
V gene: TRBV7-8
CDR3 protein: CASSGARRVAGSTDTQYF

D gene: TRBD1
V gene: TRBV6-1
CDR3 protein: CASSEEGARGETQYF

D gene: -
V gene: TRBV7-3
CDR3 protein: CASSFGVQETQYF

D gene: TRBD1
V gene: TRBV9
CDR3 protein: CASSVGTVGSYEQYF

D gene: -
V gene: TRBV30
CDR3 protein: CALLATLYNEQFF

D gene: TRBD1
V gene: TRBV9
CDR3 protein: CASSRTGPGANVLTF

D gene: TRBD1
V gene: TRBV4-1
CDR3 protein: CASSQGERTGANYGYTF

D gene: -
V gene: TRBV6-1
CDR3 protein: CASSESLPTGPFF